This TCR beta chain emerged from a study of cytomegalovirus exposure and HLA in healthy donors. Amplification used 60 Vbeta primers and 13 Jbeta primers. The protocol was immunoSEQ multiplex PCR, while the TCRdb copy is restricted to in-frame clones and leaves out a portion. The sample contains about 120,000 clones, 78% of which appear only once. About this clone itself: This same CDR3 is encoded by further DNA sequences in the sample.

Germline V lookup: CDR1 SGHNT, CDR2 YYREEE (reference sequence). Trimming at V came to 4 bases and at J to 2 bases, leaving 3 bases not matched to a gene. The CDR3 has 13 amino acids. The J gene is TRBJ2-7, the V gene TRBV5-4, with TRBD1 identical over 7 bases. Sequencing was performed on PBMCs. The TCR was taken from a female donor in good health and CMV-seronegative. This CDR3 is CASSLDRAYEQYF. The CDR3 DNA follows: TGTGCCAGCAGCCTCGACAGGGCCTACGAGCAGTACTTC.